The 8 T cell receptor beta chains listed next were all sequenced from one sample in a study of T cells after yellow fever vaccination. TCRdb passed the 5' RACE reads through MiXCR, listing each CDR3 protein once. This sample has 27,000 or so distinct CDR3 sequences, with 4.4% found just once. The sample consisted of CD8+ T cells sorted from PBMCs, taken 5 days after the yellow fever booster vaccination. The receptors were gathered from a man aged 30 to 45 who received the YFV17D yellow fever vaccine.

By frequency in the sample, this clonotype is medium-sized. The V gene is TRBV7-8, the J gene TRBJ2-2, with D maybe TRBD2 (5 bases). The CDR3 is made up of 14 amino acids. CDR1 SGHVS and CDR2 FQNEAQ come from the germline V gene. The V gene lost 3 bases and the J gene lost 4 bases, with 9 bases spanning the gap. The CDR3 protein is CASSFTAGTGELFF. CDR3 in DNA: TGTGCCAGCAGCTTTACGGCGGGCACCGGGGAGCTGTTTTTT. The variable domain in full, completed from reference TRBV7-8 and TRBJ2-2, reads GAGVSQSPRYKVAKRGQDVALRCDPISGHVSLFWYQQALGQGPEFLTYFQNEAQLDKSGLPSDRFFAERPEGSVSTLKIQRTQQEDSAVYLCASSFTAGTGELFFGEGSRLTVL.

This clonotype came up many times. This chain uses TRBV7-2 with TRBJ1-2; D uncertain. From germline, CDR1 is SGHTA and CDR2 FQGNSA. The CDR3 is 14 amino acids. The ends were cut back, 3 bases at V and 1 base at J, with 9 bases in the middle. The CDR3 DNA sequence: TGTGCCAGCAGCTTCCTGGCCTATAACTATGGCTACACCTTC. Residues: CASSFLAYNYGYTF.

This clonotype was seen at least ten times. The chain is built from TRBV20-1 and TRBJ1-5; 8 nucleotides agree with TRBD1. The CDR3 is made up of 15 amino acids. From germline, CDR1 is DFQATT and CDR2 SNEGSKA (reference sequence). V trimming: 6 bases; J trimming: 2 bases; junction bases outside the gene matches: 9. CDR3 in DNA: TGCAGTGCCTCTCGGACAGGGCTGGGCAATCAGCCCCAGCATTTT. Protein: CSASRTGLGNQPQHF.

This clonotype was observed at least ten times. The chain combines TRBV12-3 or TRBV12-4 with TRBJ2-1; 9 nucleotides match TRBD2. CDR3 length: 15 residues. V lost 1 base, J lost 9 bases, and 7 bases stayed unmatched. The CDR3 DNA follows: TGTGCCAGCAGTTTAGTACCAGCGGGAGGTGGTGAGCAGTTCTTC. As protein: CASSLVPAGGGEQFF.

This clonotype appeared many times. CDR3 bases: TGCAGCGTTGACTGGGGGAGAGGCACCGGGGAGCTGTTTTTT. This encodes CSVDWGRGTGELFF. The V gene is TRBV29-1, the J gene TRBJ2-2; D is perhaps TRBD1 or TRBD2 (5 bases each). The CDR3 contains 14 residues. Germline V CDR1 and CDR2: SQVTM, ANQGSEA. Trimming removed 3 bases from V and 4 bases from J, with 12 bases in between.

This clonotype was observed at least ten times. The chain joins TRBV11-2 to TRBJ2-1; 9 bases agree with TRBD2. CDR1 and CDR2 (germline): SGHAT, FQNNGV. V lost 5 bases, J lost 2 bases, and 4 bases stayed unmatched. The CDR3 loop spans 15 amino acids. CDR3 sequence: CASSHLAGPYNEQFF. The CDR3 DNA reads TGTGCCAGCAGCCATCTAGCGGGACCCTACAATGAGCAGTTCTTC.

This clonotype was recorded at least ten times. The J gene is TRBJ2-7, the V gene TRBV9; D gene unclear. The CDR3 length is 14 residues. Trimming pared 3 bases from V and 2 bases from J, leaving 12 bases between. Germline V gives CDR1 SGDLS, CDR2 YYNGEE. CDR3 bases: TGTGCCAGCAGCGCCGGAACGGCACCCTACGAGCAGTACTTC. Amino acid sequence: CASSAGTAPYEQYF.

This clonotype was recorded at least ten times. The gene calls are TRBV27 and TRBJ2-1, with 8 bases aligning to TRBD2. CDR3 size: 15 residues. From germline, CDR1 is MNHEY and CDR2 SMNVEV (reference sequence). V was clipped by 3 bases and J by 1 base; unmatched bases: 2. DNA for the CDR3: TGTGCCAGCAGTTTTGGCGGGAGGTCCTACAATGAGCAGTTCTTC. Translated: CASSFGGRSYNEQFF.